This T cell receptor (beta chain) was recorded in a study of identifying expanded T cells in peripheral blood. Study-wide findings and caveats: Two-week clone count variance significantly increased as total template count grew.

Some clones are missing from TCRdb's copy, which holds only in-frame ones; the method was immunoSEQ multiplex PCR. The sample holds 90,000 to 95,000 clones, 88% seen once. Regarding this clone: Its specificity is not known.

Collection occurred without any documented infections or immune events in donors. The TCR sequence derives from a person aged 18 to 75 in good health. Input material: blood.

The CDR3 spells CASSLTGGSNYGYTF. CDR3 bases: TGTGCCAGCTCACTTACAGGGGGCTCTAACTATGGCTACACCTTC. This chain joins TRBV18 and TRBJ1-2; 9 bases line up with TRBD1. This CDR3 comprises 15 residues. From germline, CDR1 is KGHSH and CDR2 LQKENI. J gave up 0 bases and V 4 bases, and 3 bases lay outside the gene matches.